This TCR beta chain was captured by sequencing in a study of beta chain features in type 1 diabetes. Study-wide results and limits: Shorter TCRB CDR3s, moderately but significantly so, marked every one of the four CD4+ subsets in Type 1 diabetes patients.

V lost 4 bases and J lost 3; bases outside the gene matches: 8. Per germline, CDR1 SGHTA and CDR2 FQGTGA. The CDR3 sequence is 18 residues long. The investigators reverse transcribed all of the isolated RNA, so they sequenced expressed TCRB transcripts. Using immunoSEQ multiplex PCR, the repertoire was profiled, and TCRdb retains in-frame clones only, with some absent. The sample records under 950,000 clones, roughly a sixth being singletons. Purity above 95% was achieved in all sorted populations. As to this clone: Its antigen is currently unknown.

The TCR sequence derives from a woman aged 18-29 years in good health. The chain uses TRBV7-3 and TRBJ2-2; 13 bases fit TRBD2. Sequenced material: naive CD4+ T cells from blood. The CDR3 DNA sequence: TGTGCCAGCAGCTCCCGGACTAGCGGGAGTTGGGACACCGGGGAGCTGTTTTTT. Protein product: CASSSRTSGSWDTGELFF.